This TCR beta chain is from a study of tumor-infiltrating lymphocytes in primary liver carcinoma. Findings of the study overall: Researchers report that only about 7-24% of top clones turned up in all five tumor regions.

As regards this clonotype: Its antigen is as yet unknown. The junction shows a germline mismatch at one end, possibly a read error.

Making TCR beta cDNA involved approximately 530 ng total RNA and a constant-region primer. Slightly modified ARM-PCR served as the procedure for the TCR beta libraries. These libraries came from three rounds of nested multiplex PCR. Both of the initial two PCR rounds ran for about 11 cycles and employed TRBV1-TRBV30 forward primers alongside a C-beta reverse primer. TCRdb independently ran MiXCR on the multiplex PCR reads; one entry per CDR3 protein. The profile covers around 120,000 distinct CDR3 sequences, with 65% appearing a single time and roughly 9% taken by the ten largest. Co-extracted RNA and DNA came from about 19-30 mg of unsorted bulk tissue. HBV chronically infected the treatment-naive patients. The sampling covered five separate regions of each tumor. Without exception, tumor samples held over 75% viable tumor cells. In germline, CDR1 is MDHEN, CDR2 SYDVKM. CDR3 length equals 14 residues.

The TCR sequence derives from a woman in her fifties or sixties with primary liver carcinoma and hepatitis B virus infection. This chain joins TRBV28 and TRBJ1-2; D not resolved. Sample: liver tumor tissue from sampling region 1. Indicated subset: tumor region T1, superior pole. Here the CDR3 reads CAGSPNTDGYGYTF. The DNA of the CDR3 is TGTGCCGGCAGTCCTAACACAGACGGATATGGCTACACCTTC.